The T cell receptor beta chain under discussion was sequenced for a study of CD8 T cells in Susac syndrome. CDR3 length equals 16 residues. V lost 5 bases to trimming and J lost 7 bases, with 23 bases between them. Germline V gives CDR1 LNHDA, CDR2 SQIVND (reference sequence). Relapsing-remitting disease, either stable or active, was present in the treatment-naive patients who were the multiple sclerosis controls. RNA, at about 0.45 to 1 ug, was reverse transcribed with random hexamers. Using its own MiXCR run on the immunoSEQ multiplex PCR reads, TCRdb lists one record per CDR3 protein. The sample lists over 150,000 distinct CDR3 sequences, over 90% occurring once.

The clonotype was recovered from a human donor with multiple sclerosis. Sequencing was done on a sample of CD4+ T cells from PBMCs. V and J are TRBV19 and TRBJ1-2, with a weak D call TRBD1 (6 bases). The DNA for the CDR3 is TGTGCCAGTAGTGCGTTGGACAGCTCCAATGTGGGTGGCTACACCTTC. Translated, it gives CASSALDSSNVGGYTF.